The T cell receptor beta chain under discussion was sequenced for a study of cytomegalovirus exposure and HLA in healthy donors. Findings and caveats of the study: A later analysis appeared to link common viral pathogens to several of the most significant clusters.

V was clipped by 6 bases and J by 0 bases, with 10 bases between them. Germline V CDR1 and CDR2: SNHLY, FYNNEI. The CDR3 contains 14 residues. The study ran its PCR with 60 Vbeta and 13 Jbeta primers. Some clones are missing from TCRdb's copy, which holds only in-frame ones; the method was immunoSEQ multiplex PCR. Here the sample spans 85,000 to 100,000 clones, around 70% being singletons. This clone has more than one count but fewer than ten. Its antigen is unidentified. The sequence was obtained from a man aged 45 to 65 in good health and CMV-seronegative. Sequencing was done on a sample of PBMCs. The chain carries TRBV2 and TRBJ2-3; maybe TRBD2 (6 bases). The CDR3 bases are TGTGCCAGCAGGTGGCGGGGTAGCACAGATACGCAGTATTTT. It codes for CASRWRGSTDTQYF.